The rows below give T cell receptor beta chains drawn from one sample of a study of blood T cells in healthy people across ages. MiXCR was run by TCRdb on the 5' RACE reads, yielding one entry per CDR3 protein. The sample holds around 1,000,000 distinct CDR3 sequences, about 25% seen once. These data were also filed under a second study, of T cells of mothers and their children.

The sample comprised blood. Receptor source: a girl aged 2-10 years in good health. Each CDR3 is given with its conserved first and last residue. The D gene is left open where the match is weak. Rows may omit the clone size; those that give it use once, few, many or a size class.

cdr3_length	v_call	clone_size	d_call	j_call	cdr3_nt	cdr3_aa
13	TRBV29-1	.	.	TRBJ1-4	TGCAGCGTTGAAGAACGGGATAATGAAAAACTGTTTTTT	CSVEERDNEKLFF
14	TRBV25-1	few	TRBD2	TRBJ2-5	TGTGCCAGCAATCGTCAAGGCGGGAGGGAGACCCAGTACTTC	CASNRQGGRETQYF
16	TRBV12-3/TRBV12-4	few	TRBD1	TRBJ2-7	TGTGCCAGCAGTGACCCCGGACAGGGGGTCTCCTACGAGCAGTACTTC	CASSDPGQGVSYEQYF
13	TRBV29-1	few	TRBD2	TRBJ2-2	TGCAGCGTTGGTCCAACGGGAGGGGGGGAGCTGTTTTTT	CSVGPTGGGELFF
14	TRBV12-3/TRBV12-4	few	.	TRBJ2-7	TGTGCCCGCAGTTTTGGGACCGCAGACTACGAGCAGTACTTC	CARSFGTADYEQYF
11	TRBV20-1	many	.	TRBJ2-1	TGCAGTGCTAGAGCCTACAATGAGCAGTTCTTC	CSARAYNEQFF
14	TRBV20-1	few	.	TRBJ1-2	TGCAGTGCTTTGACTAGAGACATTAACTATGGCTACACCTTC	CSALTRDINYGYTF
12	TRBV20-1	.	.	TRBJ2-4	TGCAGTGCCGGGCATGTCAAAAACATTCAGTACTTC	CSAGHVKNIQYF
17	TRBV15	.	.	TRBJ2-7	TGTGCCACCAGCAGAGATCGGGGGGCGGCGGCCTCCTACGAGCAGTACTTC	CATSRDRGAAASYEQYF
14	TRBV20-1	few	.	TRBJ1-4	TGCAGTGCTACCTCCCCTGCAACTAATGAAAAACTGTTTTTT	CSATSPATNEKLFF
15	TRBV7-9	.	TRBD2	TRBJ2-7	TGTGCCAGCAGCTTAGCGAAGACTAGCGAAGACGAGCAGTACTTC	CASSLAKTSEDEQYF
13	TRBV5-1	few	.	TRBJ2-7	TGCGCCAGCAGCTTAAAACAGTCCTACGAGCAGTACTTC	CASSLKQSYEQYF
15	TRBV20-1	.	TRBD2	TRBJ2-7	TGCAGTGCTACGCCGCTAGCGGGGGACGCCTACGAGCAGTACTTC	CSATPLAGDAYEQYF
13	TRBV18	.	.	TRBJ1-5	TGTGCCAGCTCACCGGCCCAAGAGGTGCCCCAGCATTTT	CASSPAQEVPQHF
12	TRBV24-1	.	TRBD1	TRBJ2-7	TGTGCCACCGCGGACAGGACCTACGAGCAGTACTTC	CATADRTYEQYF
15	TRBV29-1	.	TRBD2	TRBJ2-1	TGCAGCGGGGGGGGGGAGTACGGCTCCTACAATGAGCAATTCTTC	CSGGGEYGSYNEQFF
14	TRBV28	.	.	TRBJ1-4	TGTGCCAGCAGTTTTCTTACAACTAATGAAAAACTGTTTTTT	CASSFLTTNEKLFF
10	TRBV27	few	.	TRBJ2-5	TGTGCCATCACTTTAGAGACCCAGTACTTC	CAITLETQYF
15	TRBV29-1	.	TRBD2	TRBJ2-1	TGCAGCGTTGAGTTAGCGGGAGGGCATACGGATGAGCAGTTCTTC	CSVELAGGHTDEQFF
16	TRBV11-2	.	TRBD1	TRBJ2-7	TGTGCCAGCAGCTTAGTTTTATGGGCAGGGGGCTACGAGCAGTACTTC	CASSLVLWAGGYEQYF
14	TRBV20-1	.	.	TRBJ2-7	TGCAGTGCTAGAACCCGGGACAACTCCTACGAGCAGTACTTC	CSARTRDNSYEQYF
15	TRBV19	few	TRBD1	TRBJ2-7	TGTGCCAGTAGTATAGGTCCAGGGGGAACCTACGAGCAGTACTTC	CASSIGPGGTYEQYF
13	TRBV28	.	.	TRBJ2-7	TGTGCCCGCAGTTTATCGTTTGACTACGAGCAGTACTTC	CARSLSFDYEQYF
13	TRBV20-1	.	TRBD2	TRBJ2-5	TGCAGTGCTGAGGCGGGGGTAGGGGAGACCCAGTACTTC	CSAEAGVGETQYF
14	TRBV5-1	few	.	TRBJ1-1	TGCGCCTGCAGCTTGAGGACAGAAAACACTGAAGCTTTCTTT	CACSLRTENTEAFF
14	TRBV7-9	once	TRBD1	TRBJ2-7	TGTGCCAGCAGCCTGACAGGGGAAGTGTGGGAGCAGTACTTC	CASSLTGEVWEQYF
17	TRBV6-5	.	.	TRBJ2-7	TGTGCCAGCAGTTACTCTAAAGGGCCGCGCCGGAGCGACGAGCAGTACTTC	CASSYSKGPRRSDEQYF
16	TRBV7-9	.	.	TRBJ1-3	TGTGCCAGCAGCTTAATTATGCAGCGCTCTGGAAACACCATATATTTT	CASSLIMQRSGNTIYF
15	TRBV20-1	few	.	TRBJ2-7	TGCAGTGCTAGAGATCGTACAGTTCTGGGCTACGAGCAGTACTTC	CSARDRTVLGYEQYF
13	TRBV4-1	few	.	TRBJ2-7	TGCGCCAGCAGCCAGGGATCTCCCGGGGAGCAGTACTTC	CASSQGSPGEQYF
16	TRBV29-1	.	.	TRBJ2-7	TGCAGCGTTGAAGAGGCCCGGGTTACAGGAACCTACGAGCAGTACTTC	CSVEEARVTGTYEQYF
13	TRBV5-1	many	.	TRBJ2-2	TGCGCCAGCAGCCCCGAGGGAACCGGGGAGCTGTTTTTT	CASSPEGTGELFF
12	TRBV29-1	.	.	TRBJ1-2	TGCAGCGTTCCCGCACCGGGCTATGGCTACACCTTC	CSVPAPGYGYTF